Following are 8 T cell receptor beta chains from one sample sequenced in a study of human T cells and chemical hapten exposure. In TCRdb, the RACE reads were re-called with MiXCR into one record per CDR3 protein. The table has tens of thousands of distinct CDR3 sequences, around 15% seen once. Time point specified: pre-sensitization, week 0. Treatment meaning: therapeutic diphenylcyclopropenone sensitization with weekly scalp DPC. This specimen consisted of whole blood, obtained in connection with sensitization to the hapten diphenylcyclopropenone (DPC). The receptors originated from a woman aged 50 to 65 with alopecia areata. Some clones in this sample may be carry-over from other donors' samples.

This clonotype has just a few counts. The chain couples TRBV7-9 to TRBJ2-2; D may correspond to TRBD1 or TRBD2 (5 bases each). The ends were cut back, 1 base at V and 0 bases at J, with 9 bases in the middle. The CDR3 length is 16 residues. Germline CDR1 and CDR2: SEHNR and FQNEAQ (reference sequence). In nucleotides, the CDR3 is TGTGCCAGCAGCTTAGATGGGACGGCGAACACCGGGGAGCTGTTTTTT. Protein product: CASSLDGTANTGELFF.

The chain joins TRBV6-5 to TRBJ2-7; the D call may be TRBD1 or TRBD2 (5 bases each). Trimming took 6 bases from V and 2 from J, leaving 14 bases between them. Germline V gene data show CDR1 as MNHEY and CDR2 as SVGAGI. The length of the CDR3 is 14 residues. CDR3 protein: CASSPAGAAYEQYF. CDR3 bases: TGTGCCAGCAGCCCCGCCGGGGCCGCCTACGAGCAGTACTTC.

This clonotype occurred many times. The rearrangement joins TRBV7-9 to TRBJ2-2; D unresolved. V was cut by 0 bases and J by 5 bases, with 1 base left in between. Germline V gene data show CDR1 as SEHNR and CDR2 as FQNEAQ (reference sequence). CDR3 length equals 12 residues. The CDR3 sequence: CASSLATGELFF. The CDR3 DNA reads as TGTGCCAGCAGCTTAGCTACCGGGGAGCTGTTTTTT.

The sample holds a few counts of this clonotype. The chain joins TRBV7-9 to TRBJ1-1; weak D call: TRBD1 (5 bases). CDR1 and CDR2 from the germline V gene are SEHNR and FQNEAQ (reference sequence). V shed 1 base and J shed 2 bases, with 8 bases lying between them. The CDR3 consists of 14 residues. The CDR3 nucleotides are TGTGCCAGCAGCTTAGGGGGGATTAACACTGAAGCTTTCTTT. As protein: CASSLGGINTEAFF. Full variable domain (rest looked up from reference TRBV7-9 and TRBJ1-1): DTGVSQNPRHKITKRGQNVTFRCDPISEHNRLYWYRQTLGQGPEFLTYFQNEAQLEKSRLLSDRFSAERPKGSFSTLEIQRTEQGDSAMYLCASSLGGINTEAFFGQGTRLTVV.

The chain combines TRBV6-2 or TRBV6-3 with TRBJ2-7; D gene uncertain. Germline values: CDR1 MNHEY, CDR2 SVGEGT. Trimming took off 5 bases at V and 3 bases at J, with 8 bases between the two ends. This CDR3 region has 12 residues. CDR3 nucleotide sequence: TGTGCCAGCAGTCCCGAAGTCTACGAGCAGTACTTC. As protein: CASSPEVYEQYF.

This clonotype was detected many times. The rearrangement uses TRBV27 and TRBJ1-6; D ambiguous. Looked up from germline, CDR1 is MNHEY and CDR2 is SMNVEV (reference sequence). V was trimmed by 1 base and J by 5 bases, leaving 9 bases between them. The CDR3 spans 15 residues. The CDR3 here is CASSLYPENNSPLHF. CDR3 nucleotides: TGTGCCAGCAGTTTATACCCGGAAAATAATTCACCCCTCCACTTT.

This clonotype was seen repeatedly, ten times or more. J is TRBJ2-3 and V is TRBV7-9; TRBD1 aligns across 8 bases. The length of the CDR3 is 19 residues. Germline V lookup: CDR1 SEHNR, CDR2 FQNEAQ (reference sequence). V was pared by 2 bases and J by 3 bases, with 16 bases of the junction left unmatched. The CDR3 DNA sequence: TGTGCCAGCAGCTTAAGAAAAAGGCAGGGGGCTTTCAGAACAGATACGCAGTATTTT. Translating gives CASSLRKRQGAFRTDTQYF.

The chain recombines TRBV7-2 with TRBJ1-6, with D uncertain. Trimming took off 1 base at V and 7 bases at J, with 11 bases between the two ends. The CDR3 has 15 residues. Germline CDR1 reads SGHTA; CDR2 reads FQGNSA. CDR3 nucleotide sequence: TGTGCCAGCAGCTTAGAAGCACCCCAGAATTCACCCCTCCACTTT. Translating gives CASSLEAPQNSPLHF.